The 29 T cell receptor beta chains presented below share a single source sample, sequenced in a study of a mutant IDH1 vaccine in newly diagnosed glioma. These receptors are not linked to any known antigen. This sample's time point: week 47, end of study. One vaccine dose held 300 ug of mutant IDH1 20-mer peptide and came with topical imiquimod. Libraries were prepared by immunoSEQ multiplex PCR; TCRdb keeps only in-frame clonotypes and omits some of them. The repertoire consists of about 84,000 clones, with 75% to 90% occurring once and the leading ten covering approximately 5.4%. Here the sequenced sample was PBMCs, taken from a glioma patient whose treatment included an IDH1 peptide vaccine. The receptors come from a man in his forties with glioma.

CDR3 residues: CAWAEGPGTEAFF. In DNA, the CDR3 is TGTGCCTGGGCCGAGGGGCCGGGGACTGAAGCTTTCTTT. This rearrangement joins TRBV30 to TRBJ1-1; D may be TRBD1 (5 bases). Trimming took 5 bases from V and 5 from J, leaving 15 bases between them. The CDR3 has 13 amino acids. Germline CDR1 reads GTSNPN; CDR2 reads SVGIG (reference sequence).

The DNA for the CDR3 is TGTGCCACCAGCAGAGGAAGGACTAGCGGGAGTAGGTTTACAGATACGCAGTATTTT. It is translated as CATSRGRTSGSRFTDTQYF. The chain links TRBV15 to TRBJ2-3; 13 bases are a match to TRBD2. Germline CDR1 reads LNHNV; CDR2 reads YYDKDF (reference sequence). CDR3 length equals 19 residues. The trim removed 1 base at V and 3 bases at J, leaving 10 bases unmatched.

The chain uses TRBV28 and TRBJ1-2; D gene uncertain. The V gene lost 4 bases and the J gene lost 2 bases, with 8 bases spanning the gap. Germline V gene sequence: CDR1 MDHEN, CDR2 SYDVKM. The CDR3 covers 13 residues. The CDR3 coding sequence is TGTGCCAGCAGTTCCCGGGCAAACTATGGCTACACCTTC. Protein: CASSSRANYGYTF.

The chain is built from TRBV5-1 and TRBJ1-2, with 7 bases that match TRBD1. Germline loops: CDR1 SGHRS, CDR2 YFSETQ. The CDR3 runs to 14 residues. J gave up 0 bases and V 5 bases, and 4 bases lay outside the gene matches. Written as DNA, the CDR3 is TGCGCCAGCAGAACAGGGGCCTCTAACTATGGCTACACCTTC. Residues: CASRTGASNYGYTF.

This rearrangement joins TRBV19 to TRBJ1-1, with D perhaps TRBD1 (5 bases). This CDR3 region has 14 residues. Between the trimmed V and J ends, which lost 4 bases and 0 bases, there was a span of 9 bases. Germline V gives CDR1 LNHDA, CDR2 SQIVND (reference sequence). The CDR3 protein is CASSTRGLNTEAFF. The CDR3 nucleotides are TGTGCCAGTAGTACGAGGGGTTTGAACACTGAAGCTTTCTTT. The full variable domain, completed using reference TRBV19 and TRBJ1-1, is DGGITQSPKYLFRKEGQNVTLSCEQNLNHDAMYWYRQDPGQGLRLIYYSQIVNDFQKGDIAEGYSVSREKKESFPLTVTSAQKNPTAFYLCASSTRGLNTEAFFGQGTRLTVV.

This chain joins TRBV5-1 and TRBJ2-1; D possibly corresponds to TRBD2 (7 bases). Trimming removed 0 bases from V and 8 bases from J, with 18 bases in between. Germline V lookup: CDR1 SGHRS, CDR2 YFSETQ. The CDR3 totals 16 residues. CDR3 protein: CASSLGLRGGGHEQFF. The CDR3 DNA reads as TGCGCCAGCAGCTTGGGCCTTCGCGGGGGCGGGCATGAGCAGTTCTTC.

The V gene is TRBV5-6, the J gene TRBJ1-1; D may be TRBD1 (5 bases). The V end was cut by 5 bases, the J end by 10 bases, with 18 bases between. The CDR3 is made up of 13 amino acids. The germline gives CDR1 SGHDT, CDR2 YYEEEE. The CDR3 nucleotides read TGTGCCAGCAGGTCGAGGGGCATTATTGGAGCTTTCTTT. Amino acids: CASRSRGIIGAFF.

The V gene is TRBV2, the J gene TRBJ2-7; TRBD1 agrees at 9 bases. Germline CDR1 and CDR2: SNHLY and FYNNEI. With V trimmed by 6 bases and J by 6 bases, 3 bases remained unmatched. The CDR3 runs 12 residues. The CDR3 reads CASRQGAGEQYF. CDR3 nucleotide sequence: TGTGCCAGCAGACAGGGGGCGGGCGAGCAGTACTTC.

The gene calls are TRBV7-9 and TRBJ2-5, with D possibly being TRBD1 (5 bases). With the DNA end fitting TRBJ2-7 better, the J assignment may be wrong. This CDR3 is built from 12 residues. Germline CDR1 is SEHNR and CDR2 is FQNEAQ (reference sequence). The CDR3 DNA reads TGTGCCAGCAGCCGACAGACCTACGAGCAGTACTTC. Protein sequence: CASSRQTYEQYF.

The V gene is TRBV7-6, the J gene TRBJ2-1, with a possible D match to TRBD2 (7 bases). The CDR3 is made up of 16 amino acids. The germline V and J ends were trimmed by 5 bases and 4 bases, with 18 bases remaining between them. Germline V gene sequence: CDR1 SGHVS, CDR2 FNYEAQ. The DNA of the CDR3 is TGTGCCAGCAGCAAAGGGAGGGGGAATCTGTACAATGAGCAGTTCTTC. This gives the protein CASSKGRGNLYNEQFF.

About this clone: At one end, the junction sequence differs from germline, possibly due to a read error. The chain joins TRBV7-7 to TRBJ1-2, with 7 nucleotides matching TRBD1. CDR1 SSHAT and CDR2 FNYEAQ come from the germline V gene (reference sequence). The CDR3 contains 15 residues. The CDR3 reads CASSLLTGQLTGYTF. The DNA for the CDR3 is TGTGCTAGCAGCCTACTAACGGGACAGCTCACGGGCTACACCTTC.

In DNA, the CDR3 is TGCGCCAGCAGCCAAGAGCTTTCACAGGGGGGTTACGAGCAGTACTTC. Translation gives CASSQELSQGGYEQYF. This sequence joins TRBV4-3 and TRBJ2-7, with 8 bases identical to TRBD1. This CDR3 contains 16 residues. Germline V gene data show CDR1 as LGHNA and CDR2 as YSLEER. With V trimmed by 0 bases and J by 4 bases, 8 bases remained unmatched.

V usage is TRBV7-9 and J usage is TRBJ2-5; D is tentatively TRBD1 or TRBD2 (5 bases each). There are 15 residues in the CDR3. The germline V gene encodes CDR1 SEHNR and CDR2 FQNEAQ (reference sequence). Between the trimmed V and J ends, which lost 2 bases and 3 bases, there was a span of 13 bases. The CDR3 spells CASSLPRDVKETQYF. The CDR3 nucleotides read TGTGCCAGCAGCTTACCCCGGGACGTAAAAGAGACCCAGTACTTC.

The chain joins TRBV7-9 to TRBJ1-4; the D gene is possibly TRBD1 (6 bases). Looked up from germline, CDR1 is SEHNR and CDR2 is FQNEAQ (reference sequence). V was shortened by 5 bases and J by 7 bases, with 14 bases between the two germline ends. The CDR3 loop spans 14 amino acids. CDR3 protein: CASSMTGGGEKLFF. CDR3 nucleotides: TGTGCCAGCAGCATGACAGGAGGGGGTGAAAAACTGTTTTTT. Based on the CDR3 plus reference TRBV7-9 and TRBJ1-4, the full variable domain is DTGVSQNPRHKITKRGQNVTFRCDPISEHNRLYWYRQTLGQGPEFLTYFQNEAQLEKSRLLSDRFSAERPKGSFSTLEIQRTEQGDSAMYLCASSMTGGGEKLFFGSGTQLSVL.

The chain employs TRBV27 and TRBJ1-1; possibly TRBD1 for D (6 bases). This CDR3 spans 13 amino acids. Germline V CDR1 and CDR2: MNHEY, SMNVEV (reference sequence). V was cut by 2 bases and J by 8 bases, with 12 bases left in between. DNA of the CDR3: TGTGCCAGCAGTTTACTTACGGGGGCCGAAGCTTTCTTT. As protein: CASSLLTGAEAFF.

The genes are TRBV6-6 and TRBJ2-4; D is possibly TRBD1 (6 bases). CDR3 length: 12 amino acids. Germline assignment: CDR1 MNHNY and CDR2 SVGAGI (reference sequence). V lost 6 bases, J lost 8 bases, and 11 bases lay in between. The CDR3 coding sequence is TGTGCCAGCAGCCCGAACAGGGACATTCAGTACTTC. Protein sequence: CASSPNRDIQYF.

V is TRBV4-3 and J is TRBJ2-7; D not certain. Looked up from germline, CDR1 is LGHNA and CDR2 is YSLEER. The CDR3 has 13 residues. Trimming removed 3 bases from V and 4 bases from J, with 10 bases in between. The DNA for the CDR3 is TGCGCCAGCAGCCAGGAGATAGAGTACGAGCAGTACTTC. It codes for CASSQEIEYEQYF.

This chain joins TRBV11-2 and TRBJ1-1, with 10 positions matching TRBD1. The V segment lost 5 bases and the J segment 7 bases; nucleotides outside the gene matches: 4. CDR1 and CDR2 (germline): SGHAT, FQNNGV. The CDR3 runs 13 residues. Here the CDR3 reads CASSPGTGVEAFF. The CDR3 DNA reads TGTGCCAGCAGCCCCGGGACAGGGGTTGAAGCTTTCTTT.

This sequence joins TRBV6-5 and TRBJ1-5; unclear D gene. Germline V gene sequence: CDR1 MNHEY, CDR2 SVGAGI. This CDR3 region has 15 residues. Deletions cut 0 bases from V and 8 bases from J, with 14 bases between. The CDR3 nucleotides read TGTGCCAGCAGTTACTCAGGGTCTGCAACAGAGCCCCAGCATTTT. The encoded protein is CASSYSGSATEPQHF.

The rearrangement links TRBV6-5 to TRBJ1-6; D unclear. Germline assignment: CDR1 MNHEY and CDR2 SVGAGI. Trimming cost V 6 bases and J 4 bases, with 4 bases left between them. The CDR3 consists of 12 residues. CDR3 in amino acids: CASRGYNSPLHF. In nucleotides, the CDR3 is TGTGCCAGCAGGGGATATAATTCACCCCTCCACTTT.

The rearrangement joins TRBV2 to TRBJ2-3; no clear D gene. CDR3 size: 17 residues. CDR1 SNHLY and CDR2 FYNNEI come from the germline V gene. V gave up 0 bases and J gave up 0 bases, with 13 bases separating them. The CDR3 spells CASSEAGQSTSTDTQYF. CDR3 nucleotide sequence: TGTGCCAGCAGTGAAGCTGGCCAGTCCACTAGCACAGATACGCAGTATTTT.

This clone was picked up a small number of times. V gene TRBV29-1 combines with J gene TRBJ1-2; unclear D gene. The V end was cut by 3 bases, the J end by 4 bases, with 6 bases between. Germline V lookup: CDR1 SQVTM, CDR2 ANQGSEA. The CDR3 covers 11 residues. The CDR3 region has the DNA TGCAGCGTTGACCTTTCCTATGGCTACACCTTC. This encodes CSVDLSYGYTF. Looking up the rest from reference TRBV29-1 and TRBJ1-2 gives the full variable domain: SAVISQKPSRDICQRGTSLTIQCQVDSQVTMMFWYRQQPGQSLTLIATANQGSEATYESGFVIDKFPISRPNLTFSTLTVSNMSPEDSSIYLCSVDLSYGYTFGSGTRLTVV.

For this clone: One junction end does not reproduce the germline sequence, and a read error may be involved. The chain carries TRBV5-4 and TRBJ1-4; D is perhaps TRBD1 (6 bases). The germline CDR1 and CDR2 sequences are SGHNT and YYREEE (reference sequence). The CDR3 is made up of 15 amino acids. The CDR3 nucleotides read TGCGCCAGCAGCCAAGATGGACAGTCTAATGAAAAACTGTTTTTT. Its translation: CASSQDGQSNEKLFF.

This chain's CDR3 is CASKGGTGELFF. The CDR3 coding sequence is TGTGCCAGCAAAGGGGGCACCGGGGAGCTGTTTTTT. V usage is TRBV9 and J usage is TRBJ2-2; TRBD1 is a possible D gene (6 bases). Per the germline V gene, CDR1 is SGDLS and CDR2 is YYNGEE. The CDR3 runs to 12 residues. Trimming took off 6 bases at V and 4 bases at J, with 7 bases between the two ends.

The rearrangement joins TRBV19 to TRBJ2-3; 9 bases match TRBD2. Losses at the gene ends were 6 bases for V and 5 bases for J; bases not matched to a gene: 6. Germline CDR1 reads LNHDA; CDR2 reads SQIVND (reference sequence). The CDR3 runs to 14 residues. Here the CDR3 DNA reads TGTGCCAGTAGCTGGCGGGGGGGTGGAGATACGCAGTATTTT. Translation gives CASSWRGGGDTQYF.

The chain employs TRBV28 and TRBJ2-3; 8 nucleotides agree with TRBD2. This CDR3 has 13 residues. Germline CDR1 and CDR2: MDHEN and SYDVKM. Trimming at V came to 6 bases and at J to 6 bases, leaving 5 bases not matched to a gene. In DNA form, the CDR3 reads TGTGCCAGCAGCCCCGGGGGGGCGGATACGCAGTATTTT. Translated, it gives CASSPGGADTQYF. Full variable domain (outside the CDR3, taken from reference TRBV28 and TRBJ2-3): DVKVTQSSRYLVKRTGEKVFLECVQDMDHENMFWYRQDPGLGLRLIYFSYDVKMKEKGDIPEGYSVSREKKERFSLILESASTNQTSMYLCASSPGGADTQYFGPGTRLTVL.

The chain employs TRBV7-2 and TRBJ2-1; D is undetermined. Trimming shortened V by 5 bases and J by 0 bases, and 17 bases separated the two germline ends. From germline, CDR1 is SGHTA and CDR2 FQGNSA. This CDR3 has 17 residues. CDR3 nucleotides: TGTGCCAGCAGCAATCTACGTATCGGCAGCTCCTACAATGAGCAGTTCTTC. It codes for CASSNLRIGSSYNEQFF.

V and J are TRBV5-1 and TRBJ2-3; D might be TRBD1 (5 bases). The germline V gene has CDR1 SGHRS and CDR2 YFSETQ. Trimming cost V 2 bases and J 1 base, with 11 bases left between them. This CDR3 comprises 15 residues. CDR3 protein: CASSFQGRGTDTQYF. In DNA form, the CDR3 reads TGCGCCAGCAGCTTCCAGGGTAGGGGCACAGATACGCAGTATTTT.

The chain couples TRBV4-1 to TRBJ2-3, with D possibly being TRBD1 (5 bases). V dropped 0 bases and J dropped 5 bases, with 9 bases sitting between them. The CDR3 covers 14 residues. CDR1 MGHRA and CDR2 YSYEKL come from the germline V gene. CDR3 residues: CASSQEVRGDTQYF. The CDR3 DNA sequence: TGCGCCAGCAGCCAAGAAGTAAGGGGAGATACGCAGTATTTT.